The 8 T cell receptor beta chains given below trace back to one sample, sequenced in a study of blood T cell repertoires in COVID-19. The method was immunoSEQ multiplex PCR; TCRdb's version includes in-frame clones alone and lacks a portion of them. The sample gives over 200,000 clones, roughly nine tenths of which show up once; 0.95% to 1.5% is in the top ten. Sequenced input: PBMCs or T cells enriched from blood (not recorded which). Source of these receptors: a human donor in a cohort exposed to, infected with or recovered from COVID-19 (not recorded which). The donor label of this sample is uncertain.

The chain links TRBV6-5 to TRBJ1-6; no firm D call. The CDR3 runs 13 residues. V lost 7 bases to trimming and J lost 9 bases, with 13 bases between them. Germline values: CDR1 MNHEY, CDR2 SVGAGI. The CDR3 region has the DNA TGTGCCAGCACCAAAATTCGGGGTTCACCCCTCCACTTT. Translating gives CASTKIRGSPLHF.

The chain has TRBV7-8 and TRBJ2-7, with D perhaps matching TRBD2 (6 bases). Germline loops: CDR1 SGHVS, CDR2 FQNEAQ. The V end was cut by 0 bases, the J end by 2 bases, with 11 bases between. The CDR3 consists of 15 residues. The CDR3 DNA reads TGTGCCAGCAGCTTAGCCGGGACGGGGGCCTACGAGCAGTACTTC. Amino acids: CASSLAGTGAYEQYF.

This clone was observed once. The chain couples TRBV9 to TRBJ2-2; 7 bases match TRBD1. The J segment lost 0 bases and the V segment lost 6 bases, leaving 2 bases of the junction unmatched. Germline lookup yields CDR1 SGDLS and CDR2 YYNGEE. This CDR3 has 14 residues. DNA of the CDR3: TGTGCCAGCAAGGACAGGACGAACACCGGGGAGCTGTTTTTT. Its translation: CASKDRTNTGELFF. Combining the CDR3 with reference TRBV9 and TRBJ2-2 gives the whole variable domain DSGVTQTPKHLITATGQRVTLRCSPRSGDLSVYWYQQSLDQGLQFLIQYYNGEERAKGNILERFSAQQFPDLHSELNLSSLELGDSALYFCASKDRTNTGELFFGEGSRLTVL.

CDR3 loop: CASTSGQGTQPQHF. CDR3 nucleotides: TGTGCCAGCACTTCGGGACAGGGAACTCAGCCCCAGCATTTT. This chain joins TRBV2 and TRBJ1-5, with 9 bases matching TRBD1. Trimming took 7 bases from V and 6 from J; bases not matched to a gene: 7. The CDR3 is 14 residues long. CDR1 is SNHLY and CDR2 is FYNNEI in the germline V gene.

The V gene is TRBV7-2, the J gene TRBJ1-4; no reliable D call. V lost 3 bases, J lost 7 bases, and 12 bases lay in between. Germline V gene lookup returns CDR1 SGHTA and CDR2 FQGNSA. The length of the CDR3 is 14 residues. CDR3 sequence: CASSLGGLGEKLFF. The CDR3 DNA reads as TGTGCCAGCAGCTTGGGAGGGTTGGGTGAAAAACTGTTTTTT.

This clone was observed a few times. This specimen includes other DNA sequences encoding the same CDR3. The chain employs TRBV30 and TRBJ2-7, with unresolved D. The CDR3 loop spans 11 amino acids. V lost 2 bases, J lost 3 bases, and 5 bases lay in between. From germline, CDR1 is GTSNPN and CDR2 SVGIG (reference sequence). The CDR3 DNA follows: TGTGCCTGGAGTTCCAGCTACGAGCAGTACTTC. Its protein product is CAWSSSYEQYF.

Comments on this clone: Additional DNA sequences in this sample encode the identical CDR3. The chain combines TRBV6-5 with TRBJ2-6; D unresolved. The germline V gene encodes CDR1 MNHEY and CDR2 SVGAGI. V was pared by 6 bases and J by 2 bases, with 8 bases between. CDR3 size: 14 residues. In nucleotides, the CDR3 is TGTGCCAGCAGGCCCACGGCTGGGGCCAACGTCCTGACTTTC. It encodes CASRPTAGANVLTF.

The rearrangement uses TRBV18 and TRBJ2-2; 7 bases match TRBD1. This CDR3 comprises 15 residues. Germline values: CDR1 KGHSH, CDR2 LQKENI. V lost 6 bases, J lost 6 bases, and 10 bases stayed unmatched. The CDR3 DNA reads as TGTGCCAGCTCGCTCGACAGGGAAAGTGCCGGGGAGCTGTTTTTT. Its translation is CASSLDRESAGELFF.